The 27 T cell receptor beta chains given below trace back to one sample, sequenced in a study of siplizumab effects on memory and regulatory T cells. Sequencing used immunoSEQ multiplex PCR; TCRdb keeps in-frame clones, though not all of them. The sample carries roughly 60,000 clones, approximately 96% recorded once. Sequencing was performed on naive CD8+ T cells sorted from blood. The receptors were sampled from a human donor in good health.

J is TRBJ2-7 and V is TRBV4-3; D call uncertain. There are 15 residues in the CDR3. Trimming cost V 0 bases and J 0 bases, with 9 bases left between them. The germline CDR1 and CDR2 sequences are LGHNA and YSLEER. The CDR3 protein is CASSQDYSYSYEQYF. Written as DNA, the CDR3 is TGCGCCAGCAGCCAAGACTATAGTTACTCCTACGAGCAGTACTTC.

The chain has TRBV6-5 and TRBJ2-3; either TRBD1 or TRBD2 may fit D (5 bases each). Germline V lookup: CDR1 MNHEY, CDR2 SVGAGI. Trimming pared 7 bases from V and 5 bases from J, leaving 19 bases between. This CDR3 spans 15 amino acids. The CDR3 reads CASTPGLPRGDTQYF. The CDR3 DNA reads TGTGCCAGCACCCCAGGACTGCCAAGGGGAGATACGCAGTATTTT.

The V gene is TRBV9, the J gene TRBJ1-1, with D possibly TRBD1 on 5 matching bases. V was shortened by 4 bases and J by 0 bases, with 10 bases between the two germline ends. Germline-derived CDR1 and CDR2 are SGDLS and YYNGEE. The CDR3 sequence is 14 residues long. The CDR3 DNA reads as TGTGCCAGCAGCATAGGGACGTTGAACACTGAAGCTTTCTTT. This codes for CASSIGTLNTEAFF.

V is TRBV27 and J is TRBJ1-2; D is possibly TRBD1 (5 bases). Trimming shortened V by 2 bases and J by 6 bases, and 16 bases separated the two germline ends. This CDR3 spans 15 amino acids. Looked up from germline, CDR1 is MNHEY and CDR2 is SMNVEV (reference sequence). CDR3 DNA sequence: TGTGCCAGCAGTTTAGCGCAGGGAGGGGTGGATGGCTACACCTTC. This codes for CASSLAQGGVDGYTF.

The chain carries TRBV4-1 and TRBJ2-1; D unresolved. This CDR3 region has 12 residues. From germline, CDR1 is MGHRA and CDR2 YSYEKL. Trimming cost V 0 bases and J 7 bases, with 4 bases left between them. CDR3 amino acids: CASSQDLNEQFF. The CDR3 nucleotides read TGCGCCAGCAGCCAAGATCTTAATGAGCAGTTCTTC.

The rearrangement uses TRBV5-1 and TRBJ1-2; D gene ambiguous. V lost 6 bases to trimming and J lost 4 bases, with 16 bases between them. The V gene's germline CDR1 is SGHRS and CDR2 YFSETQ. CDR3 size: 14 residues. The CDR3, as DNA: TGCGCCAGCACCAGCGGTGCCGAAACCTATGGCTACACCTTC. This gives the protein CASTSGAETYGYTF.

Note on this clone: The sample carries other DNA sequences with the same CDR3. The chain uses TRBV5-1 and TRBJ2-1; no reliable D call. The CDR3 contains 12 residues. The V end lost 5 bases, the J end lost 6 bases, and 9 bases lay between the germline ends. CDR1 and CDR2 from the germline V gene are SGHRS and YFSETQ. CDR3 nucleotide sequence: TGCGCCAGCAGTTACGTTGCCAATGAGCAGTTCTTC. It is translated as CASSYVANEQFF.

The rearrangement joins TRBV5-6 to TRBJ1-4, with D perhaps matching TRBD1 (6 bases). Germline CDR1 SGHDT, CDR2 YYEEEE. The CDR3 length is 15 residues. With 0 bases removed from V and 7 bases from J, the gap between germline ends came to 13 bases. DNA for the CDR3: TGTGCCAGCAGCTTGGGGCAGGGGAGAGGTGAAAAACTGTTTTTT. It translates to CASSLGQGRGEKLFF.

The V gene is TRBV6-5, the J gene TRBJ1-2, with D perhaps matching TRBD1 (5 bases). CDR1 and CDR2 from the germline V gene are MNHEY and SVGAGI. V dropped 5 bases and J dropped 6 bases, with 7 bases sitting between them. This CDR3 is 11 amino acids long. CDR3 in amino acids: CASSPGNGYTF. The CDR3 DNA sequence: TGTGCCAGCAGTCCAGGGAATGGCTACACCTTC.

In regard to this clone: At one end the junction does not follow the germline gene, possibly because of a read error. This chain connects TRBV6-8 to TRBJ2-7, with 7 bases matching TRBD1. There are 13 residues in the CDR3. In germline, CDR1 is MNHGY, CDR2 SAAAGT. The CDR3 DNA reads TGTGCCGCCCCCCGGGACAGACTCTTTGTATCCCGCTTC. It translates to CAAPRDRLFVSRF.

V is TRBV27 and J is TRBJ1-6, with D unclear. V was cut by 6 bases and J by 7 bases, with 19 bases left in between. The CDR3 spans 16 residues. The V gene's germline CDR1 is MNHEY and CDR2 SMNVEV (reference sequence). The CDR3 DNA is TGTGCCAGCAGCGAAGCCTACGTAGGCCTGAATTCACCCCTCCACTTT. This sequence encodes CASSEAYVGLNSPLHF.

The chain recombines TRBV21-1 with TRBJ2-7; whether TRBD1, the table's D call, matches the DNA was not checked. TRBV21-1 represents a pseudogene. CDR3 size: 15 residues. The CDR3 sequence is CASSFTGGPRREQYF. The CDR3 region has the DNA TGTGCCAGCAGCTTCACAGGGGGCCCTAGGCGCGAGCAGTACTTC.

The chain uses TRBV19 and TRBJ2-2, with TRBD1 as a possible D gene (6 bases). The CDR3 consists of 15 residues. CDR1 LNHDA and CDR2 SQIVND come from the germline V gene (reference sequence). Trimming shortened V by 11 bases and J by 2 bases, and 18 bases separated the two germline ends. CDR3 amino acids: CAAQSRDTNTGELFF. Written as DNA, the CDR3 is TGTGCCGCCCAGAGTAGGGACACAAACACCGGGGAGCTGTTTTTT.

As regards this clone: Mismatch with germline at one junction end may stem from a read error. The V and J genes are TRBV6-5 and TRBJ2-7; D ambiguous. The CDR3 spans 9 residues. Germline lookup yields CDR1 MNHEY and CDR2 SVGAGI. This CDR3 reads CASSSARHF. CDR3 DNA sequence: TGTGCCAGCAGTTCAGCCAGGCACTTC.

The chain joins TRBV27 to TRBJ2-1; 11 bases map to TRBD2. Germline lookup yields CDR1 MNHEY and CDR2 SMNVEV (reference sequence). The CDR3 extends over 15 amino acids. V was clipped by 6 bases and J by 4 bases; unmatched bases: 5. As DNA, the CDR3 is TGTGCCAGCAGCCCCGGGACTAGCGGTTACAATGAGCAGTTCTTC. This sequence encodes CASSPGTSGYNEQFF.

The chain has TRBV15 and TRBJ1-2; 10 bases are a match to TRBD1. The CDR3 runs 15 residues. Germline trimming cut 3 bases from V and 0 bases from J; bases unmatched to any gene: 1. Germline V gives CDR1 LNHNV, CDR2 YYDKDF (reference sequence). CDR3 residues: CATSRGQGPNYGYTF. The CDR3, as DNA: TGTGCCACCAGCAGGGGACAGGGGCCTAACTATGGCTACACCTTC. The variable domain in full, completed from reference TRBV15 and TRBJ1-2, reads DAMVIQNPRYQVTQFGKPVTLSCSQTLNHNVMYWYQQKSSQAPKLLFHYYDKDFNNEADTPDNFQSRRPNTSFCFLDIRSPGLGDTAMYLCATSRGQGPNYGYTFGSGTRLTVV.

CDR3: CASSPPGGTEAFF. The CDR3 DNA is TGTGCCAGCTCACCACCCGGGGGCACTGAAGCTTTCTTT. The chain joins TRBV18 to TRBJ1-1; possibly TRBD1 for D (5 bases). The CDR3 contains 13 residues. Germline lookup yields CDR1 KGHSH and CDR2 LQKENI. V was shortened by 0 bases and J by 4 bases, with 6 bases between the two germline ends.

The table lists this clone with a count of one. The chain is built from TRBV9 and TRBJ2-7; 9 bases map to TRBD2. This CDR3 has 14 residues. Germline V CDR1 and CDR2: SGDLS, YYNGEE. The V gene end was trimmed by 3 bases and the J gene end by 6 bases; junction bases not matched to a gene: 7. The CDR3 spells CASSGSGGRSEQYF. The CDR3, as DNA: TGTGCCAGCAGCGGAAGCGGGGGGAGGAGCGAGCAGTACTTC. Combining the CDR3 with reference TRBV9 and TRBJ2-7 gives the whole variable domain DSGVTQTPKHLITATGQRVTLRCSPRSGDLSVYWYQQSLDQGLQFLIQYYNGEERAKGNILERFSAQQFPDLHSELNLSSLELGDSALYFCASSGSGGRSEQYFGPGTRLTVT.

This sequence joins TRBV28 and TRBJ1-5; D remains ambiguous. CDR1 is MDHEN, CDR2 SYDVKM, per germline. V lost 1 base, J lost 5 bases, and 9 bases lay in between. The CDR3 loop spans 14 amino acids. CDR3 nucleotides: TGTGCCAGCAGTTTATCGGCCAGCGATCAGCCCCAGCATTTT. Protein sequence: CASSLSASDQPQHF.

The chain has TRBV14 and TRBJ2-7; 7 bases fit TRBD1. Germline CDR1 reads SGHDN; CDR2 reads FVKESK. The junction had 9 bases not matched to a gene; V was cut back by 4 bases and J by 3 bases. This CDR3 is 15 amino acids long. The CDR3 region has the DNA TGTGCCAGCAGCCTCGGGACAGTCTCCCACTACGAGCAGTACTTC. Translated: CASSLGTVSHYEQYF. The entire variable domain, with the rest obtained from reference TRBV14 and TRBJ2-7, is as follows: EAGVTQFPSHSVIEKGQTVTLRCDPISGHDNLYWYRRVMGKEIKFLLHFVKESKQDESGMPNNRFLAERTGGTYSTLKVQPAELEDSGVYFCASSLGTVSHYEQYFGPGTRLTVT.

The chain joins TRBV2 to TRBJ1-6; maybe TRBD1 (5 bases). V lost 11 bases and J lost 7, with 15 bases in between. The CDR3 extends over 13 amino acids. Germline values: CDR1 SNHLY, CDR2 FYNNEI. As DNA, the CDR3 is TGTGCCGGAAGAGACAGTGGCAATTCACCCCTCCACTTT. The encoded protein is CAGRDSGNSPLHF. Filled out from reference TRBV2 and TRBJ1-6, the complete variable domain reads EPEVTQTPSHQVTQMGQEVILRCVPISNHLYFYWYRQILGQKVEFLVSFYNNEISEKSEIFDDQFSVERPDGSNFTLKIRSTKLEDSAMYFCAGRDSGNSPLHFGNGTRLTVT.

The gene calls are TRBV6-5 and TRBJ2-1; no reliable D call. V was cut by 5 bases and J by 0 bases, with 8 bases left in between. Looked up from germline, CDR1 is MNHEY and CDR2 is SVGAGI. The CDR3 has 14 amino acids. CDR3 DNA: TGTGCCAGCAGTCCGGGCAGCTCCTACAATGAGCAGTTCTTC. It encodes CASSPGSSYNEQFF.

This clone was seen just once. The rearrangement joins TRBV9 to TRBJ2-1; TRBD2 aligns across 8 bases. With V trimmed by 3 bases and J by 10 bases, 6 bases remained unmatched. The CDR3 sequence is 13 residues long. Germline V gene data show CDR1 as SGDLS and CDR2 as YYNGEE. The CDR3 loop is CASSERTSWEQFF. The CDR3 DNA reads TGTGCCAGCAGCGAGCGGACTAGCTGGGAGCAGTTCTTC.

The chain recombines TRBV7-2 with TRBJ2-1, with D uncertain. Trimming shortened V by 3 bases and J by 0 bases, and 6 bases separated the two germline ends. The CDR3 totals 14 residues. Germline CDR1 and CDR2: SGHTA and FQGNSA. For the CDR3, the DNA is TGTGCCAGCAGCTTCTTGAGCTCCTACAATGAGCAGTTCTTC. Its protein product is CASSFLSSYNEQFF.

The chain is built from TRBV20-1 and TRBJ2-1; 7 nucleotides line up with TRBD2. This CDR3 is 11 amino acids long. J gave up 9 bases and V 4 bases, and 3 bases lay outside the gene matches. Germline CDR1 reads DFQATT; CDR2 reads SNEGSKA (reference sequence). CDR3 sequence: CSATPGGEQFF. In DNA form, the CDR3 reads TGCAGTGCTACCCCGGGGGGTGAGCAGTTCTTC.

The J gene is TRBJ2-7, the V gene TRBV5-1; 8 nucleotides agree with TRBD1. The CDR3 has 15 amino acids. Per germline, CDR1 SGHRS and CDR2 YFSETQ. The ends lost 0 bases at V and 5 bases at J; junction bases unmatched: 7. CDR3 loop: CASSLVGPGGDEQYF. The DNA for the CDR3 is TGCGCCAGCAGCTTGGTAGGGCCAGGGGGCGACGAGCAGTACTTC. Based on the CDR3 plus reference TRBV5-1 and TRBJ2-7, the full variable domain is KAGVTQTPRYLIKTRGQQVTLSCSPISGHRSVSWYQQTPGQGLQFLFEYFSETQRNKGNFPGRFSGRQFSNSRSEMNVSTLELGDSALYLCASSLVGPGGDEQYFGPGTRLTVT.

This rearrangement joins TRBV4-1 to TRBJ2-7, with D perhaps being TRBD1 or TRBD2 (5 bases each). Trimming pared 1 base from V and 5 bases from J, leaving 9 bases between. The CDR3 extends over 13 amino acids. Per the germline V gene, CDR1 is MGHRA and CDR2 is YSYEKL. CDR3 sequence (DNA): TGCGCCAGCAGCCAAGGGGGACCTGACGAGCAGTACTTC. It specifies CASSQGGPDEQYF.